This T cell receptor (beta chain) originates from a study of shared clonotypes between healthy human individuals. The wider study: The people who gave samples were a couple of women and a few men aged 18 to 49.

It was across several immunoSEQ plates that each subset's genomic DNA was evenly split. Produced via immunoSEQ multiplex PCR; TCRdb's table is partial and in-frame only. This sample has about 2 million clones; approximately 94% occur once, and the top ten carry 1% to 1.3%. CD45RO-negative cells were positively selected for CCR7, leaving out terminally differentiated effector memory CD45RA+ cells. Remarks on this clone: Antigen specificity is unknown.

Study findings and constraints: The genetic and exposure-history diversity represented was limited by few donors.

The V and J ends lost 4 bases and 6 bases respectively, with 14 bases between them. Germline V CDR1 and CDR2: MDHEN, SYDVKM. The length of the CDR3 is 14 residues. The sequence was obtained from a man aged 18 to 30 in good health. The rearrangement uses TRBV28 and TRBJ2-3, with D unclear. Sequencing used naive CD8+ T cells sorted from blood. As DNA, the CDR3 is TGTGCCAGCAGTTCAGGCCGGGTTGTTGATACGCAGTATTTT. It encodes CASSSGRVVDTQYF.